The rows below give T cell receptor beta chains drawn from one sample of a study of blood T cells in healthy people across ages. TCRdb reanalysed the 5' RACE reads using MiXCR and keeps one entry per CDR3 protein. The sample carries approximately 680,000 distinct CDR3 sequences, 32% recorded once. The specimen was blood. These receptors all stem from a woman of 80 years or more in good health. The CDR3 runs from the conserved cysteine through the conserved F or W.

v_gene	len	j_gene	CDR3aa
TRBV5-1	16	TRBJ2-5	CASSLNTGTGQETQYF
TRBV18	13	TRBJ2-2	CASSPLYTGELFF
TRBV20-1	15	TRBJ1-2	CSARAKGQGVYGYTF
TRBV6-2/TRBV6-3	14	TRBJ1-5	CASSRGQGNQPQHF
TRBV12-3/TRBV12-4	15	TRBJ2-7	CASSLSAYGGGEQYF
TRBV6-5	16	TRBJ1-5	CASSGAGGNSNQPQHF
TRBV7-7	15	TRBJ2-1	CASSLGRAPGNEQFF
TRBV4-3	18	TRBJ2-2	CASSQDSGGFTNTGELFF
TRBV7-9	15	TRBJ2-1	CASSLGGQGRNEQFF
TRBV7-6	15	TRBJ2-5	CASSLAGSDKETQYF
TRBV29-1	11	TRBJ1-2	CSVERLMGYTF
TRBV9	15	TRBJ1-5	CASSVDGVSDQPQHF
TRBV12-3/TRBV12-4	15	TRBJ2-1	CASSLMAGGYNEQFF
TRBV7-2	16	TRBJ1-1	CASSLGPGSLKRRAFF
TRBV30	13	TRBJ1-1	CAWRQGQNTEAFF
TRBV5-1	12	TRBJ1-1	CASSSPKTEAFF
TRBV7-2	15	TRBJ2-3	CASSLSWDRADTQYF
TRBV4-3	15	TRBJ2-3	CASSRSGAGTDTQYF
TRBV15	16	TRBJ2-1	CATSRDGVSIGNEQFF
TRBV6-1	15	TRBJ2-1	CASSEGLAGRGEQFF
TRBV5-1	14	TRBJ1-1	CASSAEGGSTEAFF
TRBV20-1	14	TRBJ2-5	CSARIAGGPRTQYF
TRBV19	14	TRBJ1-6	CASSGDIRFSPLHF
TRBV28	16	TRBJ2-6	CASSSASLSGANVLTF
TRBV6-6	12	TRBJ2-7	CASGPGGVEQYF
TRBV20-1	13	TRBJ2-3	CRKGWGTGDTQYF
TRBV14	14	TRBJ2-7	CASSQGNRGYEQYF
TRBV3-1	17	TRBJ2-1	CASSLRQGLGAYNEQFF
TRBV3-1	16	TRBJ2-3	CASSSLRRGSGDTQYF